This T cell receptor (beta chain) was captured by sequencing in a study of blood T cells in healthy people across ages. Germline values: CDR1 LGHDT, CDR2 YNNKEL (reference sequence). Trimming took off 5 bases at V and 2 bases at J, with 21 bases between the two ends. This CDR3 has 17 residues. PBMCs were isolated at a quantity of at least 6.5 million per sample. A sample-barcoded 5' primer and a J-beta primer mix were used in a second PCR of about 6 to 11 cycles. MiXCR, run by TCRdb on the 5' RACE reads, gives a single entry per CDR3 protein. The sample shows more than 1,000,000 distinct CDR3 sequences, around 27% of them seen only once. This sample was also put to use in a study of T cells of mothers and their children.

The chain employs TRBV3-1 and TRBJ1-2; TRBD1 might be the D (6 bases). The sequencing input was blood. The TCR originated in a girl aged 2 to 9 in good health. The CDR3 is CASSSRQDNSNNYGYTF. The DNA for the CDR3 is TGTGCCAGCAGCTCTAGACAGGATAACTCAAACAACTATGGCTACACCTTC. Full variable domain (missing parts from reference TRBV3-1 and TRBJ1-2): DTAVSQTPKYLVTQMGNDKSIKCEQNLGHDTMYWYKQDSKKFLKIMFSYNNKELIINETVPNRFSPKSPDKAHLNLHINSLELGDSAVYFCASSSRQDNSNNYGYTFGSGTRLTVV.